This entry describes one T cell receptor (beta chain). Amplification targeted TCR beta CDR3 regions from RNA transcripts. Carried out on the TCR CDR3, a first-round RT-PCR used the HTBI primer set. Each CDR3 protein gets one entry after TCRdb re-called the multiplex PCR reads with MiXCR. Found here are about 360,000 distinct CDR3 sequences, around 13% of them singletons; the top ten hold less than 10%. These data are taken from a study of T cells in Graves' hyperthyroidism and ophthalmopathy. CDR3 length: 15 residues. Trimming cost V 4 bases and J 5 bases, with 18 bases left between them. Germline values: CDR1 SGHTS, CDR2 YDEGEE.

The sample was blood. This chain connects TRBV5-8 to TRBJ1-2, with unresolved D. The receptor was isolated from a woman under 30 with Graves' hyperthyroidism. The CDR3 loop reads CASSTAPTGDYGYTF. The DNA for the CDR3 is TGTGCCAGCAGCACAGCCCCGACCGGGGATTATGGCTACACCTTC.